This is a list of T cell receptor beta chains from one sample in a study of CD8+CD57+ T cells in acquired aplastic anemia. TCRdb used MiXCR to reprocess the reads, holding one entry per CDR3 protein. In the table there are 150,000 or so distinct CDR3 sequences, roughly 45% of which are singletons. The sequenced sample consisted of sorted CD4+, CD8+, or CD8+CD57+ T cells (not recorded which) from PBMCs. These receptors all come from a human donor with aplastic anemia. Both conserved end residues are part of each CDR3. A D gene is named only where the DNA matches it firmly. Size is stated for part of the rows, as once, few or many counts, or as a class when the clone is expanded.

abundance,d_gene,j_gene,v_gene,CDR3nt,CDR3aa
-,-,TRBJ1-2,TRBV6-1,TGTGCCAGCAGTGTGTCAGCCTCTAACTATGGCTACACCTTC,CASSVSASNYGYTF
-,-,TRBJ2-2,TRBV11-2,TGTGCCAGCAGCTTAGCCTATAACACCGGGGAGCTGTTTTTT,CASSLAYNTGELFF
-,TRBD1,TRBJ1-2,TRBV7-2,TGTCTTACGGGACAGGGGGCCATCTATGGCTACACCTTC,CLTGQGAIYGYTF
many,-,TRBJ2-7,TRBV6-5,TGTGCCAGCAGTTACCCTGGCAGGGGCGAGCAGTACTTC,CASSYPGRGEQYF
many,TRBD1,TRBJ1-2,TRBV19,TGTGCCAGTAGTGTAAGGGACAGGACTAACTATGGCTACACCTTC,CASSVRDRTNYGYTF
once,TRBD2,TRBJ2-2,TRBV19,TGTGCCAGTAGTACCCCGGGAGCGGGGGCGAACACCGGGGAGCTGTTTTTT,CASSTPGAGANTGELFF
many,TRBD1,TRBJ1-2,TRBV12-3/TRBV12-4,TGTGCCAGCAACCCCGACAGGGACTATGGCTACACCTTC,CASNPDRDYGYTF
many,-,TRBJ2-5,TRBV7-6,TGTGCCAGCAGCTTAGGGACGGCCCAAGAGACCCAGTACTTC,CASSLGTAQETQYF
few,-,TRBJ1-2,TRBV5-6,TGTGCCAGCAGCTTCGAAGGGATCGGCTATGGCTACACCTTC,CASSFEGIGYGYTF
-,-,TRBJ2-7,TRBV29-1,TGCAGCGTTGTAACCGACGAGCAGTACTTC,CSVVTDEQYF
once,-,TRBJ1-5,TRBV7-2,TGTGCCAGCAGCTTAGCAGGGCATAATCAGCCCCAGCATTTT,CASSLAGHNQPQHF
many,-,TRBJ2-2,TRBV4-3,TGCGCCAGCAGCCAAGTGGGGCGTGACACCGGGGAGCTGTTTTTT,CASSQVGRDTGELFF
-,TRBD1,TRBJ1-2,TRBV12-3/TRBV12-4,TGTGCCAGCAGCACCCTGACAGGGGGTAGGAACTATGGCTACACCTTC,CASSTLTGGRNYGYTF
once,-,TRBJ2-2,TRBV24-1,TGTGCCACCAGTGATTTACAGGCGAACACCGGGGAGCCGTTTTTT,CATSDLQANTGEPFF